This TCR beta chain emerged from a study of CD4+ T cells in melanoma. As concerns this clone: Its antigen is as yet unknown.

General observations from the study: A reported correlation linked neoantigen-specific CD4+ T cells to CD8+, macrophage and B cell function. In melanoma, neoantigen-specific CD4+ T cells reportedly differed in differentiation state.

TCRdb's table, derived via immunoSEQ multiplex PCR, lists solely in-frame clones and lacks some. The sample holds around 15,000 clones, about 62% seen once. The receptor comes from a human donor with melanoma. Sequenced: cells from a culture (not recorded whether cultured in vitro).

The CDR3 spells CASSAISGGGTPYGYTF. The CDR3 bases are TGTGCCAGCAGCGCCATTAGTGGAGGCGGGACACCATATGGCTACACCTTC. This sequence joins TRBV7-9 and TRBJ1-2; maybe TRBD1 (6 bases). Germline lookup yields CDR1 SEHNR and CDR2 FQNEAQ (reference sequence). The germline V and J ends were trimmed by 5 bases and 5 bases, with 24 bases remaining between them. CDR3 length: 17 residues.